The present T cell receptor beta chain was sequenced within a study of monozygotic twins with inflammatory bowel disease. Amplification of TCRalpha and TCRbeta cDNA involved two nested PCRs that ran for about 17 and 10 cycles. TCRdb reworked the 5' RACE reads into one entry per CDR3 protein, no DNA. This specimen shows 300,000 to 400,000 distinct CDR3 sequences; the ten leading clones hold approximately 2%. Looked up from germline, CDR1 is DFQATT and CDR2 is SNEGSKA (reference sequence). CDR3 length: 12 residues. J is TRBJ1-2 and V is TRBV20-1; TCRdb returns TRBD1, unconfirmable since there is no DNA. Sequencing was carried out using blood. The TCR originated in a human donor with ulcerative colitis or Crohn's disease, or a healthy co-twin of an affected twin (not recorded which). This CDR3 reads CSAIPGLSGYTF.